Listed below are T cell receptor beta chains from one sample, sequenced in a study of control samples from healthy donors and cancer patients. Some clones are missing from TCRdb's copy, which holds only in-frame ones; the method was immunoSEQ multiplex PCR. The table has approximately 50,000 clones, around 87% seen once. The sample was PBMCs. The source of these receptors is a woman aged 55 to 70 with lung cancer. CDR3s include the opening cysteine and the closing phenylalanine or tryptophan. A D gene is named only where the DNA matches it firmly. The listing skips clone size in some rows; elsewhere it reads once, few, many or a size class.

TRBV5-1,TRBJ2-2,once,TRBD1,TGCGCCAGCAGCTCGAGACAGGGTGGCACCGGGGAGCTGTTTTTT,CASSSRQGGTGELFF
TRBV2,TRBJ2-2,.,TRBD1,TGTGCCAGCCAGTGGGACAGCAACACCGGGGAGCTGTTTTTT,CASQWDSNTGELFF
TRBV10-3,TRBJ1-5,.,.,TGTGCCATCAGTGACTCCGGGGGTGGCAATCAGCCCCAGCATTTT,CAISDSGGGNQPQHF
TRBV2,TRBJ1-5,.,TRBD1,TGTGCCAGCAGCGCCTCTGACAGGGGTTCTCAGCCCCAGCATTTT,CASSASDRGSQPQHF
TRBV27,TRBJ1-2,.,.,TGTGCCAGCAGTTCTCAGGGGCGGAACAACTATGGCTACACCTTC,CASSSQGRNNYGYTF
TRBV11-2,TRBJ2-7,few,.,TGTGCCAGCAGCGCTTACTACGAGCAGTACTTC,CASSAYYEQYF
TRBV2,TRBJ1-2,.,.,TGTGCCAGCAGCCCCGACAGTAACTATGGCTACACCTTC,CASSPDSNYGYTF
TRBV2,TRBJ1-3,.,TRBD1,TGTGCCAGCAATCGACAGGGATCGGGAAACACCATATATTTT,CASNRQGSGNTIYF
TRBV28,TRBJ2-7,once,.,TGTGCCAGCAGTTCTAACCAATACGAGCAGTACTTC,CASSSNQYEQYF
TRBV5-6,TRBJ1-6,.,TRBD1,TGTGCCAGCAGCTATGGACAGGGGCAGGTGTCACCCCTCCACTTT,CASSYGQGQVSPLHF
TRBV18,TRBJ1-4,once,TRBD1,TGTGCCAGCTCACCACCCCCGGACAGGGGGAATGAAAAACTGTTTTTT,CASSPPPDRGNEKLFF
TRBV5-1,TRBJ1-6,once,TRBD1,TGCGCCAGCAGCACCAGGACAGGGGATAATTCACCCCTCCACTTT,CASSTRTGDNSPLHF
TRBV7-8,TRBJ2-2,.,TRBD2,TGTGCCAGCAGACGGAGGACTAGCGGGGGCGGGGACACCGGGGAGCTGTTTTTT,CASRRRTSGGGDTGELFF
TRBV19,TRBJ1-1,once,.,TGTGCCAGCGCTACCCAGGGGAACACTGAAGCTTTCTTT,CASATQGNTEAFF
TRBV2,TRBJ2-7,few,.,TGTGCCAGCAGTGAAGACCACCTCGAGCAGTACTTC,CASSEDHLEQYF
TRBV5-1,TRBJ2-2,.,.,TGCGCCAGCAGCACCTTCGGCGCGGGCACCGGGGAGCTGTTTTTT,CASSTFGAGTGELFF
TRBV11-2,TRBJ2-3,.,.,TGTGCCAGCAGCTTCGCCCACACAGATACGCAGTATTTT,CASSFAHTDTQYF
TRBV4-1,TRBJ2-5,.,.,TGCGCCAGCAGCCAAGATAGGGACACGGGGGCAAAGACCCAGTACTTC,CASSQDRDTGAKTQYF
TRBV30,TRBJ1-5,.,TRBD1,TGTGCCTGGGCCGTTACGAGGACAGGGGGTCAGCCCCAGCATTTT,CAWAVTRTGGQPQHF
TRBV7-8,TRBJ2-7,.,.,TGTGCCAGCAGCTTACTGGTGGGTCCCCCCTACGAGCAGTACTTC,CASSLLVGPPYEQYF
TRBV19,TRBJ2-2,.,TRBD2,TGTGCCAGTAGTATACGGCGGGGGGGAAACGCGAACACCGGGGAGCTGTTTTTT,CASSIRRGGNANTGELFF
TRBV19,TRBJ1-2,.,.,TGTGCCAGTAGCAGGGGTAGCTATGGCTACACCTTC,CASSRGSYGYTF
TRBV28,TRBJ2-7,.,TRBD1,TGTGCCAGCGCTAGGACAGGGTACGAGCAGTACTTC,CASARTGYEQYF
TRBV9,TRBJ2-7,.,TRBD1,TGTGCCAGCAGCTCGTCGGCCGGGACAGGGGTCCACGAGCAGTACTTC,CASSSSAGTGVHEQYF